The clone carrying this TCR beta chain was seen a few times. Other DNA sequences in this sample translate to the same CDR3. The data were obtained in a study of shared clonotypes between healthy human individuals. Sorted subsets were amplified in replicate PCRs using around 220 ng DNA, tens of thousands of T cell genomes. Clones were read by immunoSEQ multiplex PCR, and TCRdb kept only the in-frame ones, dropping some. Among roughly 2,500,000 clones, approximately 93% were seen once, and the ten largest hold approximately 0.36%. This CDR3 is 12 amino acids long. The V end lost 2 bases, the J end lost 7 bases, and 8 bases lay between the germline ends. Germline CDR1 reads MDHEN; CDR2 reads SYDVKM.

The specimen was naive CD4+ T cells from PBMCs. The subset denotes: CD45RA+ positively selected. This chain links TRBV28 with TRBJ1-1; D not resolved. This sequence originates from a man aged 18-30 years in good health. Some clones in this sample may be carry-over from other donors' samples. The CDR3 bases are TGTGCCAGCAGTTTACTGTCCCGTGAAGCTTTCTTT. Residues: CASSLLSREAFF.